This is a list of T cell receptor beta chains from one sample in a study of T-cell reconstitution after alpha-beta-depleted transplantation in children. TCRdb called the PCR reads again in MiXCR, with one record for every CDR3 protein. Here the sample spans some 200,000 distinct CDR3 sequences, more than 12% being singletons. This sample comprised PBMCs from the stem cell graft donor, obtained from the stem cell graft. The receptor set was obtained from a human donor who donated a stem cell graft to a child with acute lymphoblastic leukemia. Both conserved end residues are trimmed from each CDR3. Fields, in order: CDR3 protein, D gene, V gene, J gene. D genes are given only for firm matches.

CDR3 protein: SALITSSGSYEQY; D gene: TRBD2; V gene: TRBV20-1; J gene: TRBJ2-7
CDR3 protein: ASRYAPGQPQGELF; D gene: .; V gene: TRBV5-1; J gene: TRBJ2-2
CDR3 protein: ASSQVGGSRYEQY; D gene: TRBD2; V gene: TRBV4-1; J gene: TRBJ2-7
CDR3 protein: ASRFSGQGVEKLF; D gene: TRBD1; V gene: TRBV12-3/TRBV12-4; J gene: TRBJ1-4
CDR3 protein: ASSLAIGTSYGYT; D gene: .; V gene: TRBV12-3/TRBV12-4; J gene: TRBJ1-2
CDR3 protein: ASSLGQENNEQF; D gene: .; V gene: TRBV13; J gene: TRBJ2-1
CDR3 protein: ASIRGTSGYNEQF; D gene: TRBD2; V gene: TRBV28; J gene: TRBJ2-1
CDR3 protein: ASSLDIGPKAF; D gene: .; V gene: TRBV7-9; J gene: TRBJ1-1
CDR3 protein: ASSYNTGEDTQY; D gene: TRBD1; V gene: TRBV5-1; J gene: TRBJ2-3
CDR3 protein: ASSTRGPNEKLF; D gene: TRBD1; V gene: TRBV6-1; J gene: TRBJ1-4
CDR3 protein: SASPHNEQY; D gene: .; V gene: TRBV20-1; J gene: TRBJ2-7
CDR3 protein: SAQVGGGSGNTIY; D gene: .; V gene: TRBV20-1; J gene: TRBJ1-3
CDR3 protein: SASGSGLAEIYNEQF; D gene: TRBD2; V gene: TRBV20-1; J gene: TRBJ2-1
CDR3 protein: ASSLWTRDREETQY; D gene: TRBD1; V gene: TRBV11-3; J gene: TRBJ2-5
CDR3 protein: ASSQGIGTPSF; D gene: .; V gene: TRBV4-2; J gene: TRBJ1-1
CDR3 protein: ASSAETSGYNEQF; D gene: TRBD2; V gene: TRBV2; J gene: TRBJ2-1